This T cell receptor beta chain stems from a study of blood T cell repertoires in COVID-19. Study-wide context: Recovered status in Cohort 3 required two negative PCRs, clearance, or symptom resolution. Sources were T cells, B-cell-depleted T cells, or PBMCs; the material itself was cDNA or gDNA.

The study assigned cohorts using participant-reported clinical history. Original processing notes: It was from reference gene primer amplification that nucleated cell counts were estimated. Produced via immunoSEQ multiplex PCR; TCRdb's table is partial and in-frame only. The DNA gave D and trimming, while V, J and clone size come from that table. The data contain 150,000 to 200,000 clones, 86% of them singletons. Germline lookup yields CDR1 MNHEY and CDR2 SMNVEV (reference sequence). The V gene end was trimmed by 7 bases and the J gene end by 4 bases; junction bases not matched to a gene: 9. The CDR3 consists of 17 residues.

This receptor was identified in a woman aged 40 to 49 in a cohort exposed to, infected with or recovered from COVID-19 (not recorded which). The sequenced sample consisted of PBMCs or T cells enriched from blood (not recorded which). The genes are TRBV27 and TRBJ2-6; 11 bases are a match to TRBD2. The CDR3 spells CASTELAGAEGANVLTF. The CDR3 nucleotides read TGTGCCAGCACGGAACTAGCGGGAGCAGAAGGGGCCAACGTCCTGACTTTC.